This is a list of T cell receptor beta chains from one sample in a study of T cell changes during pregnancy in multiple sclerosis. Using immunoSEQ multiplex PCR, the repertoire was profiled, and TCRdb retains in-frame clones only, with some absent. This sample carries almost 40,000 clones, about nine tenths of them seen once, and the ten largest clones take 0.3% to 0.4%. Sequencing used CD4+ T cells from peripheral blood mononuclear cells, obtained in the third trimester of pregnancy. These receptors came from a female donor in good health, enrolled as a control in a pregnancy study. CDR3s include the opening cysteine and the closing phenylalanine or tryptophan.

j_call v_call cdr3_aa
TRBJ2-7 TRBV18 CASSPGTEIRSQHEQYF
TRBJ1-2 TRBV28 CASSIPQANYGYTF
TRBJ2-1 TRBV5-1 CASSFSGQDYNEQFF
TRBJ2-3 TRBV7-7 CASSLERANTQYF
TRBJ2-5 TRBV7-6 CASSNLQREQETQYF
TRBJ2-3 TRBV7-6 CASSLSGGAWDTQYF
TRBJ2-7 TRBV19 CASSIRGLAEGPYEQYF
TRBJ1-5 TRBV2 CASRVQGESGPQHF
TRBJ2-3 TRBV5-4 CASSSLSGGADTQYF
TRBJ2-1 TRBV7-2 CASSWDSNEQFF
TRBJ1-2 TRBV28 CARKGGQGAHYGYTF
TRBJ1-1 TRBV4-2 CASSQDRQANYEAFF
TRBJ2-1 TRBV6-6 CASSYQAGQFF
TRBJ2-3 TRBV5-5 CASSLELAGGGADTQYF
TRBJ2-7 TRBV29-1 CSAGGGQGSNEQYF
TRBJ2-5 TRBV25-1 CASSFAGETQYF
TRBJ1-1 TRBV28 CASSFQVEDTEAFF
TRBJ2-5 TRBV9 CASSGGQGGETQYF
TRBJ2-1 TRBV11-3 CASSLSYSGHEQFF
TRBJ1-1 TRBV5-1 CASSFTGGEAFF
TRBJ2-3 TRBV5-4 CASSLTGADTQYF
TRBJ1-4 TRBV15 CATSREPVTGRLFF
TRBJ1-2 TRBV5-1 CASSGTSGGGYTF
TRBJ2-1 TRBV5-1 CASSLLALPPYNEQFF